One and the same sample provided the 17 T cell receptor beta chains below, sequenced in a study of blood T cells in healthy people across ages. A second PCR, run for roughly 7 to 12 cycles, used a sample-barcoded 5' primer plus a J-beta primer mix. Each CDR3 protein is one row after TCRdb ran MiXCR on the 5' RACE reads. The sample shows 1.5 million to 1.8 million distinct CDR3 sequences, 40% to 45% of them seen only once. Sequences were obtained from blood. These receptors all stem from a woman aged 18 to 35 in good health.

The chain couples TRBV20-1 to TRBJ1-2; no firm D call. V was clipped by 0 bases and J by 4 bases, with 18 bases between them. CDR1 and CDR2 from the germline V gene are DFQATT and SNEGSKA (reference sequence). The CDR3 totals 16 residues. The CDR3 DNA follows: TGCAGTGCTAGAGAGGGGTCAGCTGATATTCTCTATGGCTACACCTTC. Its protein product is CSAREGSADILYGYTF.

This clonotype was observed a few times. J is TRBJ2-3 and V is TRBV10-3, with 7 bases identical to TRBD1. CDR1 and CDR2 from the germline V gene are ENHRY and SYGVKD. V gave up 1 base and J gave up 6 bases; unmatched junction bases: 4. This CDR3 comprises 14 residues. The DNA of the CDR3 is TGTGCCATCAGTGAGTTGGGACAGTGGGATACGCAGTATTTT. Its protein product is CAISELGQWDTQYF.

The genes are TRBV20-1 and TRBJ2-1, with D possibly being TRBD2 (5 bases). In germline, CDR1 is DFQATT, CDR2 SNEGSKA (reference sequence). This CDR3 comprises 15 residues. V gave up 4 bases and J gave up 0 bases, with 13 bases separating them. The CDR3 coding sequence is TGCAGTGCTATTCCTGCGGGTCGCTCCTACAATGAGCAGTTCTTC. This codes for CSAIPAGRSYNEQFF.

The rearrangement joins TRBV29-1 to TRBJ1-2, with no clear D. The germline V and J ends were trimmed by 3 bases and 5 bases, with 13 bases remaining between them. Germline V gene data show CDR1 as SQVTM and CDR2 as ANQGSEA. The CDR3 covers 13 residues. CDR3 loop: CSVDPPGFYGYTF. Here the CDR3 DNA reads TGCAGCGTTGACCCACCTGGTTTTTATGGCTACACCTTC.

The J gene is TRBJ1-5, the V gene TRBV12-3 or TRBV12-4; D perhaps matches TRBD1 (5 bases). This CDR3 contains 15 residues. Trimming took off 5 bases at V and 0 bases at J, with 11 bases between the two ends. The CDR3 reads CASSGAGNSNQPQHF. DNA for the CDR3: TGTGCCAGCAGTGGGGCCGGGAATAGCAATCAGCCCCAGCATTTT.

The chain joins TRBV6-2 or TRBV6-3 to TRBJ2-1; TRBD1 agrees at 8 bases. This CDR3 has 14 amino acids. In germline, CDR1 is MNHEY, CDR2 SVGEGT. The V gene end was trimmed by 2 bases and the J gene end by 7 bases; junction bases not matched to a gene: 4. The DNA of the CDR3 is TGTGCCAGCAGTTACCTAACAGGGGGTAATGAGCAGTTCTTC. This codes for CASSYLTGGNEQFF.

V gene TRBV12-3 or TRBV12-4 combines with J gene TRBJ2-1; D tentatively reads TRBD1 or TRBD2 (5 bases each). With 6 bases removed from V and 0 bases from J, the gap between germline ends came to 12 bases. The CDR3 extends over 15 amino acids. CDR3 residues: CASSPGRLSYNEQFF. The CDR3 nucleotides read TGTGCCAGCAGCCCGGGGCGCCTCTCCTACAATGAGCAGTTCTTC.

CDR3 coding DNA: TGTGCCAGCAGTGATTCTTTGAACACCGGGGAGCTGTTTTTT. This translates into CASSDSLNTGELFF. The chain combines TRBV6-2 or TRBV6-3 with TRBJ2-2; D is unclear. CDR1 MNHEY and CDR2 SVGEGT come from the germline V gene. This CDR3 contains 14 residues. The ends were cut back, 5 bases at V and 1 base at J, with 8 bases in the middle.

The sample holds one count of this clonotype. The CDR3 sequence is CASSARLSSGSGRTDTQYF. CDR3 bases: TGTGCCAGCAGCGCAAGGCTCTCTAGCGGGAGCGGTCGCACAGATACGCAGTATTTT. This chain links TRBV7-2 with TRBJ2-3; 10 bases align to TRBD2. The CDR3 contains 19 residues. Trimming at V came to 5 bases and at J to 1 base, leaving 15 bases not matched to a gene. Germline CDR1 and CDR2: SGHTA and FQGNSA.

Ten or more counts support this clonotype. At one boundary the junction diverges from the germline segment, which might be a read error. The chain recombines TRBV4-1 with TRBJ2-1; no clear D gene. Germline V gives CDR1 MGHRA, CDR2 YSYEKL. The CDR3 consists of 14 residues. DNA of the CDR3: TGTGCCAGCAGCCAACTCGGGTCCTACAATGAGCAGTTCTTC. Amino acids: CASSQLGSYNEQFF.

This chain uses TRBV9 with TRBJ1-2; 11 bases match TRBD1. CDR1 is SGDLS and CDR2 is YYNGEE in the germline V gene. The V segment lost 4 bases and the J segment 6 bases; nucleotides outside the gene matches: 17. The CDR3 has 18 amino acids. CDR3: CASSPLGQGGRPGDGYTF. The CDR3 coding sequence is TGTGCCAGCAGCCCCCTGGGACAGGGGGGACGGCCTGGAGATGGCTACACCTTC.

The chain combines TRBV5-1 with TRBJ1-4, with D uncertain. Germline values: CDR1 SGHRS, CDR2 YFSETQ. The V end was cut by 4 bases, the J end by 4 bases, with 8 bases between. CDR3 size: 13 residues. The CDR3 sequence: CASSRGSNEKLFF. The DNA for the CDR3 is TGCGCCAGCAGCCGGGGAAGTAATGAAAAACTGTTTTTT.

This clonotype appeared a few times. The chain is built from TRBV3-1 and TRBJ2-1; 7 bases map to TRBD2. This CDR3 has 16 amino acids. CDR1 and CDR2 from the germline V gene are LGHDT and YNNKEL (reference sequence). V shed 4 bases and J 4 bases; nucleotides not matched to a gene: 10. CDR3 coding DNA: TGTGCCAGCAGCCCCGTAGGAGCGGGGCCTTACAATGAGCAGTTCTTC. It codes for CASSPVGAGPYNEQFF.

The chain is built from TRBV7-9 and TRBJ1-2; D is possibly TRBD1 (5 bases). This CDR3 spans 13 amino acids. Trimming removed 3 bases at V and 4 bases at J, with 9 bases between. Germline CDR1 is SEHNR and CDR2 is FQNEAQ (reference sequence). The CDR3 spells CASSFDSAYGYTF. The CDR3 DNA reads TGTGCCAGCAGCTTTGACAGCGCCTATGGCTACACCTTC. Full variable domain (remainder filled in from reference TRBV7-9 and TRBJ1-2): DTGVSQNPRHKITKRGQNVTFRCDPISEHNRLYWYRQTLGQGPEFLTYFQNEAQLEKSRLLSDRFSAERPKGSFSTLEIQRTEQGDSAMYLCASSFDSAYGYTFGSGTRLTVV.

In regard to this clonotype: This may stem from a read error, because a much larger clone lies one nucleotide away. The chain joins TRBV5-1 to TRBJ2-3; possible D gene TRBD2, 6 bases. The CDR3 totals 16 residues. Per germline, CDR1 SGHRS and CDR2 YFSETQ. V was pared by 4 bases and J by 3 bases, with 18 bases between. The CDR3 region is CASSGRLTGETDTQYF. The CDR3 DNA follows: TGCGCCAGCAGCGGGAGACTAACGGGAGAAACAGATACGCAGTATTTT.

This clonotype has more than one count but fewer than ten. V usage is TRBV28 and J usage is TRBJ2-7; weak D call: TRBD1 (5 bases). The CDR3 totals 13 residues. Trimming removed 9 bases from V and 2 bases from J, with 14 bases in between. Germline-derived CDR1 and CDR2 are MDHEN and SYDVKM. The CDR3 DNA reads TGTGCCAGTAGCAGGGAAGGAACCTACGAGCAGTACTTC. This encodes CASSREGTYEQYF.

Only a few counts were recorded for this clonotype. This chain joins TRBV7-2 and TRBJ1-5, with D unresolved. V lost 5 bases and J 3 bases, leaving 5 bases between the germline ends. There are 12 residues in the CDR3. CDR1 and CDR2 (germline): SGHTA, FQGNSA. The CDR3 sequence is CASSDINQPQHF. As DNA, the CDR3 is TGTGCCAGCAGCGACATCAATCAGCCCCAGCATTTT.